The rows below give T cell receptor beta chains drawn from one sample of a study of T cell repertoires in cytomegalovirus infection. TCRdb independently ran MiXCR on the reads; one entry per CDR3 protein. The table records about 770,000 distinct CDR3 sequences, 29% of them present only once. For these TCRs, the target antigens are not known. Specimen: cultured CD8+ T cells from PBMCs, collected from culture after CMV antigen stimulation. Source of these receptors: a human donor in good health (CMV status not recorded). Some clones in this sample may be carry-over from other donors' samples. Both conserved end residues are part of each CDR3. Clone size appears in some rows only: once, few, many, or a class for an expanded clone.

clone_size v_call cdr3_aa
. TRBV15 CATSRDGGGSQPQHF
. TRBV10-3 CAISELGTGNEKLFF
. TRBV7-9 CASSSGQKNQETQYF
. TRBV7-3 CASRKPGEQETQYF
. TRBV4-2 CASSQGLPYNEQFF
. TRBV27 CASSHGLAGAGGELFF
few TRBV5-4 CASSFLQGASYGYTF
. TRBV9 CASSVDVGGPFNEQFF
few TRBV10-2 CASRPTSGGDTQYF
. TRBV6-1 CASSFYGTGGDSDYGYTF
. TRBV11-3 CASSAKTGLNTEAFF
. TRBV2 CAEQVSGGPETQYF
. TRBV28 CASSQGIGSPLHF
once TRBV6-6 CASSYIGGEANTGELFF
. TRBV10-3 CAIRPGQGSEKEKLFF
. TRBV5-1 CASTWTQNTEAFF
few TRBV6-2/TRBV6-3 CASSYPPGGQGARQVPGELFF
. TRBV7-8 CASSNPGLAGGRRYEQYF
few TRBV7-9 CASQDRASNQPQHF
few TRBV25-1 CASSEIRVGETQYF
. TRBV12-3/TRBV12-4 CASRTSTSYEQYF
few TRBV7-2 CASSLAPTQYF
. TRBV19 CASSEQASGTEAFF
. TRBV7-6 CASSLESGGTVYEQYF
. TRBV6-4 CASRTGPGTDTQYF
few TRBV5-6 CASSFIADRSYNEQFF
. TRBV20-1 CSARVRELDTEAFF
. TRBV11-2 CASSLEGWDEKLFF
. TRBV7-6 CAIFGTSGRSSYNEQFF
few TRBV2 CASRTDAGNTIYF
many TRBV20-1 CSARWDSNTGELFF
. TRBV11-2 CASSLPTSGARETQHF
. TRBV7-9 CASSFAGDPTMGNTIYF
. TRBV7-9 CASSFKGLTDSIYGYTF
few TRBV19 CASTGGGKDTGELFF
. TRBV27 CASSFLRDRVHEQYF
. TRBV14 CASSQVDGVEKLFF
many TRBV6-2/TRBV6-3 CASSYSLGPYNEQFF
. TRBV5-1 CASSPGGDRSFNYGYTF
few TRBV20-1 CSAGVAGVYNEQFF